A selection of T cell receptor beta chains follows, all from one sample in a study of naive CD8 T cells in extremely preterm neonates. Measured with immunoSEQ multiplex PCR; TCRdb has only the in-frame clones, and not every one. The sample has 4,200 or so clones, 95% to 98% seen once. Sequences were obtained from naive CD8+ T cells from blood. The source of these receptors is a human donor in good health. CDR3s include the opening cysteine and the closing phenylalanine or tryptophan. A D gene is named only where the DNA matches it firmly. Expanded clones get a size class; other rows say once, few or many, or leave the size out.

d_call j_call clone_size v_call cdr3_nt cdr3_aa
NA TRBJ1-6 NA TRBV6-1 TGTGCCAGCAGTGAAGATGGCACGCCGAATTCACCCCTCCACTTT CASSEDGTPNSPLHF
TRBD2 TRBJ2-7 NA TRBV6-1 TGTGCCAGCAGTGAAGGACTAGCGGGGCCACTTTCCTACGAGCAGTACTTC CASSEGLAGPLSYEQYF
NA TRBJ2-2 once TRBV29-1 TGCAGCGTTGTAGTAAACACCGGGGAGCTGTTTTTT CSVVVNTGELFF
NA TRBJ2-2 once TRBV11-2 TGTGCCAGCAGCTTAGATCGTCCTGATCTATACACCGGGGAGCTGTTTTTT CASSLDRPDLYTGELFF
NA TRBJ2-7 NA TRBV5-5 TGTGCCAGCAGCATTACGGGAACCTACTACGAGCAGTACTTC CASSITGTYYEQYF
TRBD1 TRBJ2-5 NA TRBV7-9 TGTGCCAGCAGCGGGGGACAGGGACTGTACCAAGAGACCCAGTACTTC CASSGGQGLYQETQYF
NA TRBJ1-2 NA TRBV9 TGTGCCAGCAGCGTAGGACAGACCTTACGAGATGGCTACACCTTC CASSVGQTLRDGYTF
NA TRBJ2-1 NA TRBV18 TGTGCCAGCTCACCATACGCCGGAGTGAGCTCCTACAATGAGCAGTTCTTC CASSPYAGVSSYNEQFF
TRBD2 TRBJ2-1 once TRBV5-6 TGTGCCAGCAGCTTGGCACTAGCGGGGGGGCCTCGGGCCAATGAGCAGTTCTTC CASSLALAGGPRANEQFF
TRBD1 TRBJ2-2 NA TRBV27 TGTGCCAGTGGGACAGGGCGTTACACCGGGGAGCTGTTTTTT CASGTGRYTGELFF
NA TRBJ1-1 NA TRBV28 TGTGCCAGCAGTTTATCGGTTCCGGCAGGGAACACTGAAGCTTTCTTT CASSLSVPAGNTEAFF
NA TRBJ1-2 NA TRBV27 TGTGCCAGCAGTTCCCTCCAAACGGGTTTACGGCTCGATGGCTACACCTTC CASSSLQTGLRLDGYTF
TRBD1 TRBJ2-1 NA TRBV11-2 TGTGCCAGCAGCTTCTCGTCCGGGACAGGTGTTTACAATGAGCAGTTCTTC CASSFSSGTGVYNEQFF
NA TRBJ2-2 NA TRBV15 TGTGCCACCAGCAGAGATCAGACAGCCGCGAACACCGGGGAGCTGTTTTTT CATSRDQTAANTGELFF
NA TRBJ2-6 NA TRBV4-2 TGTGCCAGCAGCCGAACTAACTCTGGGGCCAACGTCCTGACTTTC CASSRTNSGANVLTF
TRBD2 TRBJ2-2 NA TRBV10-3 TGTGCCATCAGTGGGCCAGGGAGGGCGAACACCGGGGAGCTGTTTTTT CAISGPGRANTGELFF
NA TRBJ2-1 once TRBV7-2 TGTGCCAGCAGCTTAAGGTCCCGGCGGGTCTACTCCTACAATGAGCAGTTCTTC CASSLRSRRVYSYNEQFF
TRBD1 TRBJ2-5 NA TRBV27 TGTGCCTCACGAGGACAGGGACAAGAGACCCAGTACTTC CASRGQGQETQYF
NA TRBJ2-7 NA TRBV6-5 TGTGCCAGCAGTTACTATGCGGGGAACGAGCAGTACTTC CASSYYAGNEQYF
NA TRBJ2-5 NA TRBV7-9 TGTGCCAGCAGCTTAGCTCCGCGGGGAGAGACCCAGTACTTC CASSLAPRGETQYF
NA TRBJ2-1 NA TRBV2 TGTGCCAGCAGTGAAAGGGGGGAGGGAATAAATGAGCAGTTCTTC CASSERGEGINEQFF
NA TRBJ1-6 NA TRBV4-1 TGCGCCAGCAGCGGAGGGTTTAATTCACCCCTCCACTTT CASSGGFNSPLHF
TRBD1 TRBJ1-2 NA TRBV2 TGTGCCAGCAGTCGAAGTTACGGGACAGGGTATGGCTACACCTTC CASSRSYGTGYGYTF
NA TRBJ2-3 once TRBV19 TGTGCCAGTAGTCACGCGGGGCGAAGCACAGATACGCAGTATTTT CASSHAGRSTDTQYF
TRBD1 TRBJ1-1 NA TRBV4-2 TGTGCCAGCAGCCTTACAGGGGGGGGTACTGAAGCTTTCTTT CASSLTGGGTEAFF
TRBD2 TRBJ2-1 NA TRBV27 TGTGCCAGCAGTTTCCGACTAGCGGGGATCAATGAGCAGTTCTTC CASSFRLAGINEQFF
NA TRBJ1-3 NA TRBV18 TGTGCCAGCTCGAATCCCAGGATATCCTCTGGAAACACCATATATTTT CASSNPRISSGNTIYF
NA TRBJ1-2 NA TRBV6-5 TGTGCCAGCAGTTATGGGCAGGGGTTTGGCTACACCTTC CASSYGQGFGYTF
TRBD1 TRBJ2-3 NA TRBV25-1 TGTGCCACTGGCCGGGGGACAGGGCGCACAGATACGCAGTATTTT CATGRGTGRTDTQYF
NA TRBJ1-1 NA TRBV10-3 TGTGCCATCAGTGAGTCGAGGGCCAGTGAAGCTTTCTTT CAISESRASEAFF
NA TRBJ2-2 NA TRBV19 TGTGCCAGTAGTAGTTGGCCCTACACCGGGGAGCTGTTTTTT CASSSWPYTGELFF
NA TRBJ1-4 NA TRBV5-1 TGCGCCAGCAGCTTGGAGGCCAGGGGACCCGGTAATGAAAAACTGTTTTTT CASSLEARGPGNEKLFF
TRBD2 TRBJ2-2 NA TRBV10-3 TGTGCCATCAGCCCCGGACTAGCGGGGGGGCGGAGGAACACCGGGGAGCTGTTTTTT CAISPGLAGGRRNTGELFF
NA TRBJ2-7 NA TRBV5-1 TGCGCCAGCAGCTTGGGCTCTAGTCCATTCTACGAGCAGTACTTC CASSLGSSPFYEQYF
TRBD1 TRBJ1-1 NA TRBV6-6 TGTGCCAGCAGTTACATAACAGGGGAGAGGGCTGAAGCTTTCTTT CASSYITGERAEAFF
TRBD1 TRBJ2-5 once TRBV18 TGTGCCAGCTCACTTGACAGGGGGCATCAAGAGACCCAGTACTTC CASSLDRGHQETQYF
NA TRBJ1-4 NA TRBV7-9 TGTGCCAGCAGCGTGTCCCTCCAGGAAAATGAAAAACTGTTTTTT CASSVSLQENEKLFF
TRBD1 TRBJ2-1 once TRBV5-1 TGCGCCAGCAGCTTGGAGGGACAGACAATTGGTGAGCAGTTCTTC CASSLEGQTIGEQFF
TRBD1 TRBJ1-1 NA TRBV29-1 TGCAGCGTTGAAGATTGGCAGGGGGCTGGGACTGAAGCTTTCTTT CSVEDWQGAGTEAFF
TRBD1 TRBJ2-7 NA TRBV5-1 TGCGCCAGCAGCCCCGGACAGGGGGCGCGGTACGAGCAGTACTTC CASSPGQGARYEQYF
NA TRBJ1-1 NA TRBV5-6 TGTGCCAGCAGCTTTTCCGGACTCAGACCCCTTAAGACGTACACTGAAGCTTTCTTT CASSFSGLRPLKTYTEAFF
NA TRBJ1-1 NA TRBV6-6 TGTGCCAGCAGTTACTCGAGCGTAGGGGATACTGAAGCTTTCTTT CASSYSSVGDTEAFF
TRBD2 TRBJ2-5 NA TRBV4-1 TGCGCCAGCAGCCAAAGGTCTAGCGGGTTAGAGACCCAGTACTTC CASSQRSSGLETQYF
NA TRBJ2-2 NA TRBV2 TGTGCCAGCAGTCTCCCCGACAGGGGAGGGGCCGGGGAGCTGTTTTTT CASSLPDRGGAGELFF
TRBD2 TRBJ2-3 NA TRBV4-3 TGCGCCAGCAGCCAAGGGACTAGCGGGGGGGCCGTGGGCACAGATACGCAGTATTTT CASSQGTSGGAVGTDTQYF
NA TRBJ2-4 NA TRBV29-1 TGCAGCGTTGGGGCAGAGGGCAAAAACATTCAGTACTTC CSVGAEGKNIQYF
NA TRBJ1-1 NA TRBV28 TGTGCCAGCAGTTATCGACTCGGTGGGGCCACTGAAGCTTTCTTT CASSYRLGGATEAFF
TRBD1 TRBJ1-4 NA TRBV28 TGTGCCAGCAGCCATACAGGGGGCTCTGGACTTGGGGTAACTAATGAAAAACTGTTTTTT CASSHTGGSGLGVTNEKLFF
TRBD1 TRBJ2-2 NA TRBV2 TGTGCCAGCACCGACAGGGGGGCCAACGGGGAGCTGTTTTTT CASTDRGANGELFF
TRBD1 TRBJ1-5 NA TRBV6-5 TGTGCCAGCAGTCCCACAGGGGGCGCGGGGCAGCCCCAGCATTTT CASSPTGGAGQPQHF
TRBD1 TRBJ2-2 NA TRBV7-6 TGTGCCAGCAGCCAAGGGACAGCGAACACCGGGGAGCTGTTTTTT CASSQGTANTGELFF
NA TRBJ1-1 NA TRBV6-1 TGTGCCAGCAGTGAATTAGGGGGGGGGACTGAAGCTTTCTTT CASSELGGGTEAFF
NA TRBJ2-3 once TRBV5-1 TGCGCCAGCAGCCCGGAGGGCCCCACAGATACGCAGTATTTT CASSPEGPTDTQYF
NA TRBJ2-1 NA TRBV6-1 TGTGCCAGCAGAAGTTTGTCAACCCGGTACAATGAGCAGTTCTTC CASRSLSTRYNEQFF
TRBD1 TRBJ1-4 NA TRBV27 TGTGCCAGCAGTTCAGGGGGGGAAAAACTGTTTTTT CASSSGGEKLFF
NA TRBJ2-5 NA TRBV5-4 TGTGCCAGCAGCTACAGGGGGGGGGATGAGACCCAGTACTTC CASSYRGGDETQYF